The 21 T cell receptor beta chains below were found in one sample sequenced in a study of blood T cell repertoires in COVID-19. Profiling relied on immunoSEQ multiplex PCR, and the TCRdb table lists in-frame clones only, not all of them. The sample consists of some 120,000 clones, around four fifths of them appearing once. The specimen was peripheral blood. Every receptor here comes from a man aged 30-40 years with acute or convalescent COVID-19.

The rearrangement links TRBV9 to TRBJ2-5; the match to TRBD1 covers 9 bases. The trim removed 2 bases at V and 5 bases at J, leaving 4 bases unmatched. Germline CDR1 SGDLS, CDR2 YYNGEE. The CDR3 has 14 residues. The CDR3 sequence is CASSVGTGWETQYF. The DNA for the CDR3 is TGTGCCAGCAGCGTTGGGACAGGGTGGGAGACCCAGTACTTC.

This clone was picked up one time. This chain connects TRBV6-4 to TRBJ1-2, with TRBD1 as a possible D gene (6 bases). CDR3 size: 13 residues. Trimming shortened V by 6 bases and J by 6 bases, and 14 bases separated the two germline ends. Germline V gives CDR1 MRHNA, CDR2 SNTAGT. The CDR3 protein is CASRRTGSHGYTF. The CDR3 DNA reads TGTGCCAGCAGGAGAACAGGGAGTCATGGCTACACCTTC.

The chain employs TRBV14 and TRBJ1-2; the D gene is possibly TRBD1 (5 bases). The germline V and J ends were trimmed by 0 bases and 4 bases, with 15 bases remaining between them. This CDR3 is 16 amino acids long. Germline V gene data show CDR1 as SGHDN and CDR2 as FVKESK. The CDR3 nucleotides read TGTGCCAGCAGCCAAGATCTCGGAGGGGACCTCTATGGCTACACCTTC. It translates to CASSQDLGGDLYGYTF.

The chain has TRBV5-6 and TRBJ2-1; tentative D call: TRBD2 (6 bases). This CDR3 comprises 15 residues. With 5 bases removed from V and 4 bases from J, the gap between germline ends came to 16 bases. Germline V CDR1 and CDR2: SGHDT, YYEEEE. The CDR3 nucleotides read TGTGCCAGCAGGTCGGAGGGAAGCCCTTACAATGAGCAGTTCTTC. This sequence encodes CASRSEGSPYNEQFF. Using reference TRBV5-6 and TRBJ2-1 for the parts outside the CDR3, the full variable domain is DAGVTQSPTHLIKTRGQQVTLRCSPKSGHDTVSWYQQALGQGPQFIFQYYEEEERQRGNFPDRFSGHQFPNYSSELNVNALLLGDSALYLCASRSEGSPYNEQFFGPGTRLTVL.

Only a few counts were recorded for this clone. This sequence joins TRBV16 and TRBJ1-1; D might be TRBD1 (5 bases). The CDR3 runs 13 residues. V shed 2 bases and J shed 7 bases, with 11 bases lying between them. The germline V gene has CDR1 KGHSY and CDR2 FQNENV. The CDR3 sequence is CASSQQGSGEAFF. The CDR3, as DNA: TGTGCCAGCAGCCAACAGGGTAGTGGTGAAGCTTTCTTT.

In its sample, this clone was seen a few times. This chain connects TRBV6-5 to TRBJ2-2; possible D gene TRBD2, 5 bases. The V and J ends lost 0 bases and 4 bases respectively, with 9 bases between them. Germline V gives CDR1 MNHEY, CDR2 SVGAGI. This CDR3 is 15 amino acids long. CDR3 loop: CASSYSGEGTGELFF. The CDR3 DNA sequence: TGTGCCAGCAGTTACTCGGGAGAGGGCACCGGGGAGCTGTTTTTT.

About this clone: The sample carries other DNA sequences with the same CDR3. This chain joins TRBV5-4 and TRBJ1-1; D remains ambiguous. Germline V CDR1 and CDR2: SGHNT, YYREEE (reference sequence). V was pared by 0 bases and J by 1 base, with 4 bases between. The CDR3 covers 13 residues. Written as DNA, the CDR3 is TGTGCCAGCAGCTTGGCGGGGAACACTGAAGCTTTCTTT. Translation: CASSLAGNTEAFF.

V usage is TRBV6-5 and J usage is TRBJ2-3, with TRBD2 matching over 11 bases. Germline assignment: CDR1 MNHEY and CDR2 SVGAGI. The CDR3 runs 14 residues. V dropped 11 bases and J dropped 4; count of bases not matched to a gene: 8. DNA of the CDR3: TGTGCCGGTAGCGGGGGGGCGGGCGCAGATACGCAGTATTTT. It encodes CAGSGGAGADTQYF.

J is TRBJ1-1 and V is TRBV5-1; 9 nucleotides match TRBD1. This CDR3 has 14 amino acids. CDR1 and CDR2 from the germline V gene are SGHRS and YFSETQ. Germline trimming cut 4 bases from V and 5 bases from J; bases unmatched to any gene: 6. Here the CDR3 DNA reads TGCGCCAGCAGCGTGACAGGGGGAGGGACTGAAGCTTTCTTT. Translation gives CASSVTGGGTEAFF.

The gene calls are TRBV5-6 and TRBJ2-1, with 14 bases lining up with TRBD2. Unmatched junction bases numbered 5, after V lost 4 bases and J lost 2 bases. Germline CDR1 reads SGHDT; CDR2 reads YYEEEE. The CDR3 is 17 residues long. In nucleotides, the CDR3 is TGTGCCAGCAGCCTAATGACTAGCGGGAGGGCCTACAATGAGCAGTTCTTC. Amino acids: CASSLMTSGRAYNEQFF.

The chain is built from TRBV30 and TRBJ2-3; D uncertain. The V end was cut by 4 bases, the J end by 4 bases, with 9 bases between. The CDR3 loop spans 12 amino acids. CDR1 GTSNPN and CDR2 SVGIG come from the germline V gene (reference sequence). Here the CDR3 reads CAWTSVPDTQYF. CDR3 sequence (DNA): TGTGCCTGGACGTCGGTACCAGATACGCAGTATTTT.

The chain carries TRBV7-3 and TRBJ1-1; D is perhaps TRBD1 (5 bases). Germline-derived CDR1 and CDR2 are SGHTA and FQGTGA. The length of the CDR3 is 14 residues. The V and J ends lost 2 bases and 0 bases respectively, with 7 bases between them. In DNA form, the CDR3 reads TGTGCCAGCAGCTTAGGGGCTCTGAACACTGAAGCTTTCTTT. This encodes CASSLGALNTEAFF.

This sequence joins TRBV4-1 and TRBJ1-1; unclear D gene. This CDR3 comprises 13 residues. In germline, CDR1 is MGHRA, CDR2 YSYEKL. Trimming cost V 6 bases and J 4 bases, with 12 bases left between them. In DNA form, the CDR3 reads TGCGCCAGCAGACCGGGGTCCGGCACTGAAGCTTTCTTT. Translated, it gives CASRPGSGTEAFF.

This chain joins TRBV6-5 and TRBJ1-2, with D tentatively TRBD1 (5 bases). Germline V gives CDR1 MNHEY, CDR2 SVGAGI. V was cut by 1 base and J by 4 bases, with 10 bases left in between. The CDR3 totals 14 residues. CDR3 region: CASSYLTGGYGYTF. The CDR3 DNA reads as TGTGCCAGCAGTTACTTGACCGGGGGCTATGGCTACACCTTC.

The V call is TRBV15, the J call TRBJ1-5; TRBD1 matches at 9 bases. The CDR3 has 19 residues. The trim removed 5 bases at V and 0 bases at J, leaving 14 bases unmatched. Germline CDR1 and CDR2: LNHNV and YYDKDF (reference sequence). This chain's CDR3 is CATSDFWTGVSYSNQPQHF. In DNA, the CDR3 is TGTGCCACCAGCGATTTCTGGACAGGGGTTTCCTATAGCAATCAGCCCCAGCATTTT.

The chain combines TRBV27 with TRBJ1-6; D perhaps matches TRBD1 (6 bases). CDR1 and CDR2 from the germline V gene are MNHEY and SMNVEV (reference sequence). V dropped 3 bases and J dropped 7 bases, with 10 bases sitting between them. This CDR3 has 14 amino acids. The CDR3 reads CASSLRQANSPLHF. The CDR3 nucleotides read TGTGCCAGCAGTTTGAGACAGGCCAATTCACCCCTCCACTTT.

V and J are TRBV10-3 and TRBJ1-1, with a tentative D call TRBD1 (6 bases). V lost 2 bases to trimming and J lost 3 bases, with 13 bases between them. CDR1 and CDR2 (germline): ENHRY, SYGVKD. This CDR3 spans 15 amino acids. In DNA form, the CDR3 reads TGTGCCATCAGTGAGGTCAGGGGAGGGGACACTGAAGCTTTCTTT. This sequence encodes CAISEVRGGDTEAFF.

This chain uses TRBV29-1 with TRBJ1-2, with 8 bases lining up with TRBD1. The CDR3 has 13 amino acids. With V trimmed by 8 bases and J by 8 bases, 13 bases remained unmatched. Germline V gives CDR1 SQVTM, CDR2 ANQGSEA. CDR3 region: CSSRSPDREGYTF. As DNA, the CDR3 is TGCAGCTCCCGATCCCCGGACAGGGAAGGCTACACCTTC.

This clone was found once. V and J are TRBV29-1 and TRBJ1-1; D remains unclear. The V gene lost 0 bases and the J gene lost 5 bases, with 7 bases spanning the gap. The CDR3 loop spans 12 amino acids. CDR1 and CDR2 from the germline V gene are SQVTM and ANQGSEA. The CDR3 sequence: CSVEDPGTEAFF. The DNA for the CDR3 is TGCAGCGTTGAAGATCCCGGGACTGAAGCTTTCTTT.

This CDR3 is CASSSGLAGSETQYF. The CDR3 nucleotides are TGTGCCAGCAGCTCAGGACTAGCGGGATCAGAGACCCAGTACTTC. V is TRBV11-2 and J is TRBJ2-5; 12 bases line up with TRBD2. The germline gives CDR1 SGHAT, CDR2 FQNNGV. This CDR3 has 15 residues. V lost 4 bases to trimming and J lost 4 bases; unmatched junction nucleotides: 4.

The J gene is TRBJ2-3, the V gene TRBV12-1; TRBD1 reflects the table's D call only, with no check against the DNA. TRBV12-1 is a pseudogene. The CDR3 extends over 15 amino acids. The DNA for the CDR3 is TGTGCCAGCAGCCCTCGACAGGGGGGTACAGATACGCAGTATTTT. Translation gives CASSPRQGGTDTQYF.